Listed below are T cell receptor beta chains from one sample, sequenced in a study of T cell responses to AZD1222 COVID-19 vaccine. TCRdb keeps only in-frame clones here, not all; method: immunoSEQ multiplex PCR. Of under 150,000 clones listed, roughly 86% are singletons. Sequencing was performed on peripheral blood, taken 28 days after the second AZD1222 dose. All receptors derive from an adult who received the AZD1222 COVID-19 vaccine. The CDR3 runs from the conserved cysteine through the conserved F or W. Fields, in order: CDR3 DNA, CDR3 protein, D gene, clone size, J gene, V gene. The D gene is left open where the match is weak. Rows may omit the clone size; those that give it use once, few, many or a size class.

TGTGCCAGCAGTCAGGCGGGCAGGGGATCGTACAATGAGCAGTTCTTC	CASSQAGRGSYNEQFF	.	.	TRBJ2-1	TRBV27
TGTGCCAGCAGCTTAGATGGCGGGGGGCTGGAAGATACGCAGTATTTT	CASSLDGGGLEDTQYF	TRBD2	.	TRBJ2-3	TRBV11-3
TGTGCCAGTAGTATTGCGGTTAGCACAGATACGCAGTATTTT	CASSIAVSTDTQYF	.	.	TRBJ2-3	TRBV19
TGTGCCAGCAGCTTGGGGGGGTATGGCTACACCTTC	CASSLGGYGYTF	.	.	TRBJ1-2	TRBV5-6
TGTGCCAGCAGCTTAAACAGACCGAACACTGAAGCTTTCTTT	CASSLNRPNTEAFF	.	.	TRBJ1-1	TRBV6-5
TGTGCCAGCAGCCGTGATAACCGACCCCACGAAGCTTTCTTT	CASSRDNRPHEAFF	.	.	TRBJ1-1	TRBV5-6
TGTGCCAGCACTAAACGGGGTCAGCCCCAGCATTTT	CASTKRGQPQHF	.	.	TRBJ1-5	TRBV6-5
TGTGCCAGCAGCCCGGTACCGGGACAGGGTATAGGTCTGGCCAAAAACATTCAGTACTTC	CASSPVPGQGIGLAKNIQYF	TRBD1	.	TRBJ2-4	TRBV3-1/TRBV3-2
TGTGCTAGTGGTTTGGAGGGGGGCACTGAAGCTTTCTTT	CASGLEGGTEAFF	.	few	TRBJ1-1	TRBV12-5
TGTGCCAGCAGTTACTCGGTACAGGGTGACACTGAAGCTTTCTTT	CASSYSVQGDTEAFF	.	once	TRBJ1-1	TRBV6-5
TGTGCCAGCAGCTACACGGGAAACACCATATATTTT	CASSYTGNTIYF	.	.	TRBJ1-3	TRBV7-2
TGTGCCAGCATGGCTGACCTCTCCTACAATGAGCAGTTCTTC	CASMADLSYNEQFF	.	.	TRBJ2-1	TRBV5-4
TGTGCCAGTACCAGGGGACAGATCACCCCCTATGGCTACACCTTC	CASTRGQITPYGYTF	TRBD1	.	TRBJ1-2	TRBV19
TGTGCCAGCAGTGACGCGGCGGGGGAGGGGGGCGAGACCCAGTACTTC	CASSDAAGEGGETQYF	.	.	TRBJ2-5	TRBV6-1
TGTGCCAGCAGCTTAGGCCAGAATTACGAGCAGTTCTTC	CASSLGQNYEQFF	.	.	TRBJ2-1	TRBV7-9
TGTGCCAGCACAGAGGGCGGATTCAATGAGCAGTTCTTC	CASTEGGFNEQFF	.	.	TRBJ2-1	TRBV27
TGTGCCAGCAGCTCAGGGACAGGGCGGACTGAAGCTTTCTTT	CASSSGTGRTEAFF	TRBD1	.	TRBJ1-1	TRBV7-8
TGTGCCAGCAGCCGTGCGGGAGATGATGAGCAGTTCTTC	CASSRAGDDEQFF	TRBD2	.	TRBJ2-1	TRBV3-1/TRBV3-2
TGTGCCAGCACCGAGGGACCCAATCAGCCCCAGCATTTT	CASTEGPNQPQHF	.	.	TRBJ1-5	TRBV2
TGTGCCAGCAGCGCCCGCAGGGGGTTGAGCACTGAAGCTTTCTTT	CASSARRGLSTEAFF	TRBD1	.	TRBJ1-1	TRBV7-8
TGTGCCAGCAGTCCACGGGTGGGTGGAGGGTATGGCTACACCTTC	CASSPRVGGGYGYTF	.	once	TRBJ1-2	TRBV27
TGCAGCGTTGAGACGGGCACAGATACGCAGTATTTT	CSVETGTDTQYF	.	.	TRBJ2-3	TRBV29-1
TGCGCCAGCAGCTTGGATGCAGCATATGAAAAACTGTTTTTT	CASSLDAAYEKLFF	.	.	TRBJ1-4	TRBV5-1
TGTGCCAGCAGTCTTCCGACTAGCGGGGGTTACGAGCAGTACTTC	CASSLPTSGGYEQYF	TRBD2	.	TRBJ2-7	TRBV28
TGTGCCGTAGCGGACCTCTCCTACAATGAGCAGTTCTTC	CAVADLSYNEQFF	.	.	TRBJ2-1	TRBV6-5
TGTGCCAGCAGTCCCATTAGCGGGAGCACAGATACGCAGTATTTT	CASSPISGSTDTQYF	TRBD2	.	TRBJ2-3	TRBV6-5
TGTGCCAGCGAAGGGGGGTCTAGCAATCAGCCCCAGCATTTT	CASEGGSSNQPQHF	.	.	TRBJ1-5	TRBV19
TGTGCCAGCAGCCAAGATGGGAACACTGAAGCTTTCTTT	CASSQDGNTEAFF	.	.	TRBJ1-1	TRBV3-1/TRBV3-2
TGTGCCAGCAGCCTCACCGGGACTAGCGGGGGGGAGACAGATACGCAGTATTTT	CASSLTGTSGGETDTQYF	TRBD2	once	TRBJ2-3	TRBV7-2
TGTGCCAGCAGCCCGGTCCTTGCTGAGCAGTTCTTC	CASSPVLAEQFF	.	.	TRBJ2-1	TRBV12-3/TRBV12-4
TGCAGCGTTGATTGGGAAAACACCGGGGAGCTGTTTTTT	CSVDWENTGELFF	.	.	TRBJ2-2	TRBV29-1
TGTGCCAGCAGCACCGGACAGGCCATAAACTCCTACGAGCAGTACTTC	CASSTGQAINSYEQYF	TRBD1	.	TRBJ2-7	TRBV28
TGTGCCAGCAGTTTGGGCAGAAACTATGGCTACACCTTC	CASSLGRNYGYTF	.	.	TRBJ1-2	TRBV27
TGCGCCAGCAGCTTACTAGGGGCCGCTGGCTACACCTTC	CASSLLGAAGYTF	.	.	TRBJ1-2	TRBV5-1
TGTGCCAGTAGTACCTCCGGGACAGCCTTCGTCGAGACCCAGTACTTC	CASSTSGTAFVETQYF	TRBD1	.	TRBJ2-5	TRBV19
TGTGCCAGCAGCGTCCGGGACTACACCGGGGAGCTGTTTTTT	CASSVRDYTGELFF	.	.	TRBJ2-2	TRBV9
TGTGCCAGCAGACCCGGGCTCTCATCCAACTACGAGCAGTACTTC	CASRPGLSSNYEQYF	.	.	TRBJ2-7	TRBV6-5
TGTGCCAGCAGCTTAGGAGGAGGTCAGCCCCAGCATTTT	CASSLGGGQPQHF	.	.	TRBJ1-5	TRBV7-2
TGTGCCAGCAGCTTGGTAACGGCCGGGGGCACTGAAGCTTTCTTT	CASSLVTAGGTEAFF	.	once	TRBJ1-1	TRBV5-5
TGTGCCAGCGGATTCCCAGCCCGGCCCTATGGCTACACCTTC	CASGFPARPYGYTF	.	.	TRBJ1-2	TRBV27
TGTGCCAGCAGCTTATTGGGAAAGAACACTGAAGCTTTCTTT	CASSLLGKNTEAFF	.	.	TRBJ1-1	TRBV7-2
TGTGCCAGCAGCCCCCGGACAGGGGCCATGAACACTGAAGCTTTCTTT	CASSPRTGAMNTEAFF	TRBD1	.	TRBJ1-1	TRBV4-2
TGTGCCAGCAGCTACCAGGGTGAGGCTAACTATGGCTACACCTTC	CASSYQGEANYGYTF	.	.	TRBJ1-2	TRBV7-2
TGCGCCAGCAGCTTGGAGGGCAGTCCTGGAAACACCATATATTTT	CASSLEGSPGNTIYF	.	once	TRBJ1-3	TRBV5-1
TGCGCCGGGCTCGTTATGGGGGGCTTTTGTCAGCCCCAGCATTTT	CAGLVMGGFCQPQHF	.	.	TRBJ1-5	TRBV5-1
TGTGCCAGCAGTTTTACTCGGGAGCTGTTTTTT	CASSFTRELFF	.	.	TRBJ2-2	TRBV12-3/TRBV12-4
TGTGCCAGCAGCCAGTGGACAGGGGGCAGTGATTCACCCCTCCACTTT	CASSQWTGGSDSPLHF	TRBD1	.	TRBJ1-6	TRBV13
TGTGCCAGCAGTTACTCGGGTTTCTCCTACGAGCAGTACTTC	CASSYSGFSYEQYF	.	.	TRBJ2-7	TRBV6-5
TGTGCCAGCAGCCAAGACCCAGCGGGAGGGGAGACCCAGTACTTC	CASSQDPAGGETQYF	TRBD2	.	TRBJ2-5	TRBV3-1/TRBV3-2
TGTGCCAGTACGGTAGCGGGGAACACAGATACGCAGTATTTT	CASTVAGNTDTQYF	TRBD2	.	TRBJ2-3	TRBV19
TGTGCCAGCAGTTACTCGATAGGTGGCTACACCTTC	CASSYSIGGYTF	.	once	TRBJ1-2	TRBV6-2/TRBV6-3
TGTGCCAGCAGCCCAGAAAGCTCTGGAAACACCATATATTTT	CASSPESSGNTIYF	.	.	TRBJ1-3	TRBV6-1
TGTGCCAGCAGCTTAGGAACAGGAGGTAGCGGCTACACCTTC	CASSLGTGGSGYTF	.	.	TRBJ1-2	TRBV7-9
TGTGCCAGCAGAGAGGGGCACAGGGGGCTCTATGGCTACACCTTC	CASREGHRGLYGYTF	TRBD1	few	TRBJ1-2	TRBV6-5
TGCGCCAGCAGGCAGGGGGCTGACACTGAAGCTTTCTTT	CASRQGADTEAFF	TRBD1	.	TRBJ1-1	TRBV5-1